This T cell receptor beta chain was identified in a study of CD8 T cells in ankylosing spondylitis. Findings and limits, study-wide: Peripheral blood held disease-linked clones only at relatively low frequency, and these were CD8+. Disease-linked clones were reportedly significantly enriched in matched ankylosing spondylitis synovial fluid. A TCR beta motif made of fewer than ten highly homologous variants seemed typical of ankylosing spondylitis blood.

This CDR3 is 11 amino acids long. The V end was cut by 4 bases, the J end by 7 bases, with 10 bases between. The V gene's germline CDR1 is DFQATT and CDR2 SNEGSKA (reference sequence). This clonotype has a handful of counts. Antigen: not known. The authors made TCR beta libraries by quantitative 5'-RACE with molecular barcodes. TCRdb itself ran the 5' RACE reads through MiXCR, one entry per CDR3 protein. The profile covers under 250,000 distinct CDR3 sequences, with more than 25% appearing a single time and approximately 4.4% taken by the ten largest. The TCR comes from a male donor with ankylosing spondylitis or in good health (not recorded which). Sequenced input: blood, either unsorted or a sorted T cell fraction (not recorded which). This chain connects TRBV20-1 to TRBJ2-5, with D uncertain. The CDR3 nucleotides read TGCAGTGCTAACCCGGCTGGGACCCAGTACTTC. Encoded protein: CSANPAGTQYF.